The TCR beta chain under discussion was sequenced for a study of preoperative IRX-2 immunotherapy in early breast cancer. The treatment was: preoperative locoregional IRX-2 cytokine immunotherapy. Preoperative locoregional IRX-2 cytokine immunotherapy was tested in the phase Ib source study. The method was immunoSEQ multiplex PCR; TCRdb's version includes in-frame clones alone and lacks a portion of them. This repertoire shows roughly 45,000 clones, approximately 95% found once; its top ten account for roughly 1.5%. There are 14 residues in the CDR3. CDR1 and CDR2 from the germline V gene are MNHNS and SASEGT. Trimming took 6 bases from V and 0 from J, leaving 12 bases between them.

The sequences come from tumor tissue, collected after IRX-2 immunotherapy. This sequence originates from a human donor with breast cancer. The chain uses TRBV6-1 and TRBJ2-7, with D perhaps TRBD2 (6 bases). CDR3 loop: CASSRSGSSYEQYF. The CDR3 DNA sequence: TGTGCCAGCAGCCGATCCGGGAGCTCCTACGAGCAGTACTTC.